These 27 T cell receptor beta chains were all obtained from the same sample, sequenced in a study of CD8 T cells in ankylosing spondylitis. The study, taken as a whole, reports: Ankylosing spondylitis blood seemed to carry a telltale TCR beta motif made of fewer than ten highly homologous variants.

TCRdb recomputed calls from the 5' RACE reads with MiXCR, one row per CDR3 protein. The sample includes 470,000 or so distinct CDR3 sequences, 25% to 30% of them seen just once. Their antigens are not known. Sequences were obtained from blood, either unsorted or a sorted T cell fraction (not recorded which). These receptor sequences come from a male donor with ankylosing spondylitis.

The rearrangement uses TRBV5-4 and TRBJ2-1; no firm D call. Deletions cut 0 bases from V and 7 bases from J, with 17 bases between. Germline V CDR1 and CDR2: SGHNT, YYREEE (reference sequence). This CDR3 has 16 amino acids. CDR3 coding DNA: TGTGCCAGCAGCTTGGTGCGAGCGAACGCCGGGAATGAGCAGTTCTTC. Translated: CASSLVRANAGNEQFF.

V and J are TRBV5-1 and TRBJ1-2, with 7 bases matching TRBD1. Germline loops: CDR1 SGHRS, CDR2 YFSETQ. Trimming at V came to 0 bases and at J to 3 bases, leaving 2 bases not matched to a gene. This CDR3 comprises 14 residues. The CDR3 DNA reads TGCGCCAGCAGCTTGGACGGGACAGACTATGGCTACACCTTC. Translating gives CASSLDGTDYGYTF.

This clonotype was seen a single time. The J gene is TRBJ1-3, the V gene TRBV7-9; no definite D call. Germline V gives CDR1 SEHNR, CDR2 FQNEAQ (reference sequence). This CDR3 region has 13 residues. Trimming removed 5 bases at V and 0 bases at J, with 5 bases between. CDR3 nucleotides: TGTGCCAGCAGCCGAGCCTCTGGAAACACCATATATTTT. This gives the protein CASSRASGNTIYF.

This clonotype showed up just a few times. The chain links TRBV12-3 or TRBV12-4 to TRBJ2-1; 13 bases map to TRBD2. This CDR3 region has 16 residues. V lost 5 bases, J lost 7 bases, and 8 bases stayed unmatched. The CDR3 protein is CASSRLAGGLFNEQFF. The DNA of the CDR3 is TGTGCCAGCAGTAGACTAGCGGGAGGACTTTTTAATGAGCAGTTCTTC.

Only a few counts were recorded for this clonotype. This chain joins TRBV7-2 and TRBJ2-1, with TRBD2 identical over 8 bases. This CDR3 contains 15 residues. Germline CDR1 SGHTA, CDR2 FQGNSA. The trim removed 5 bases at V and 2 bases at J, leaving 5 bases unmatched. CDR3 in amino acids: CASSRAGVTYNEQFF. The DNA of the CDR3 is TGTGCCAGCAGCCGAGCGGGAGTAACCTACAATGAGCAGTTCTTC. The complete variable domain, with remaining parts taken from reference TRBV7-2 and TRBJ2-1, reads GAGVSQSPSNKVTEKGKDVELRCDPISGHTALYWYRQSLGQGLEFLIYFQGNSAPDKSGLPSDRFSAERTGGSVSTLTIQRTQQEDSAVYLCASSRAGVTYNEQFFGPGTRLTVL.

V usage is TRBV11-3 and J usage is TRBJ1-6; 9 bases fit TRBD1. Trimming at V came to 2 bases and at J to 13 bases, leaving 9 bases not matched to a gene. The CDR3 covers 15 residues. Germline lookup yields CDR1 SGHNT and CDR2 YENEEA. The CDR3 DNA reads TGTGCCAGCAGCTTACTCGGACAGGGGAAATCCCCCCTCCACTTT. Protein: CASSLLGQGKSPLHF.

A few counts support this clonotype. This rearrangement joins TRBV20-1 to TRBJ2-2; 12 nucleotides agree with TRBD2. Germline V CDR1 and CDR2: DFQATT, SNEGSKA (reference sequence). Trimming at V came to 3 bases and at J to 2 bases, leaving 4 bases not matched to a gene. The CDR3 contains 16 residues. Here the CDR3 DNA reads TGCAGTGCTAGTAATGGACTAGCGGGAAACACCGGGGAGCTGTTTTTT. Its protein product is CSASNGLAGNTGELFF.

The DNA of the CDR3 is TGTGCCAGCAGCCAAGACTCCGGGACTAGCGGCAATGAGCAGTTCTTC. Translation: CASSQDSGTSGNEQFF. V usage is TRBV3-1 and J usage is TRBJ2-1; 11 nucleotides match TRBD2. The V segment lost 0 bases and the J segment 6 bases; nucleotides outside the gene matches: 4. The V gene's germline CDR1 is LGHDT and CDR2 YNNKEL (reference sequence). The CDR3 length is 16 residues.

The chain is built from TRBV20-1 and TRBJ2-3; 8 nucleotides line up with TRBD2. The CDR3 runs to 16 residues. Germline V CDR1 and CDR2: DFQATT, SNEGSKA (reference sequence). The ends lost 6 bases at V and 4 bases at J; junction bases unmatched: 15. The chain's CDR3 is CSAIDGSGKVPDTQYF. CDR3 DNA sequence: TGCAGTGCCATCGATGGTAGCGGGAAGGTCCCAGATACGCAGTATTTT.

This clonotype was detected only once. The rearrangement uses TRBV2 and TRBJ1-2, with D hard to call. The CDR3 has 15 amino acids. V lost 8 bases and J 6 bases, leaving 22 bases between the germline ends. Germline V CDR1 and CDR2: SNHLY, FYNNEI. CDR3 loop: CASHSEVYTSNGYTF. The CDR3 coding sequence is TGTGCCAGCCACAGTGAGGTCTATACTTCCAATGGCTACACCTTC.

This clonotype has only a few counts. V gene TRBV5-1 combines with J gene TRBJ2-3, with 10 bases fitting TRBD2. The CDR3 extends over 14 amino acids. With V trimmed by 3 bases and J by 4 bases, 2 bases remained unmatched. The germline V gene encodes CDR1 SGHRS and CDR2 YFSETQ. The CDR3 DNA is TGCGCCAGCAGCTCGGGACTAGCGCCAGATACGCAGTATTTT. This codes for CASSSGLAPDTQYF.

This clonotype has just a few counts. This chain connects TRBV7-9 to TRBJ1-6; maybe TRBD1 (5 bases). Germline-derived CDR1 and CDR2 are SEHNR and FQNEAQ (reference sequence). CDR3 size: 14 residues. Trimming left V 3 bases short and J 9 bases short, with 12 bases between. The CDR3 nucleotides are TGTGCCAGCAGCTTTCAGGGTCAAGGTTCACCCCTCCACTTT. This sequence encodes CASSFQGQGSPLHF.

The sample holds a few counts of this clonotype. V is TRBV15 and J is TRBJ2-3; D is undetermined. From germline, CDR1 is LNHNV and CDR2 YYDKDF (reference sequence). This CDR3 region has 13 residues. V was pared by 0 bases and J by 2 bases, with 3 bases between. CDR3 sequence: CATSRDDTDTQYF. The CDR3 coding sequence is TGTGCCACCAGCAGAGATGACACAGATACGCAGTATTTT. The full variable domain, in which reference TRBV15 and TRBJ2-3 provide the parts outside the CDR3, is DAMVIQNPRYQVTQFGKPVTLSCSQTLNHNVMYWYQQKSSQAPKLLFHYYDKDFNNEADTPDNFQSRRPNTSFCFLDIRSPGLGDTAMYLCATSRDDTDTQYFGPGTRLTVL.

The rearrangement links TRBV11-3 to TRBJ2-1; D gene ambiguous. The CDR3 runs 15 residues. The germline V gene has CDR1 SGHNT and CDR2 YENEEA. Between the trimmed V and J ends, which lost 7 bases and 8 bases, there was a span of 21 bases. The chain's CDR3 is CASTKVGPEVYEQFF. CDR3 DNA sequence: TGTGCCAGCACCAAGGTGGGCCCCGAAGTCTATGAGCAGTTCTTC. Full variable domain (remainder filled in from reference TRBV11-3 and TRBJ2-1): EAGVVQSPRYKIIEKKQPVAFWCNPISGHNTLYWYLQNLGQGPELLIRYENEEAVDDSQLPKDRFSAERLKGVDSTLKIQPAELGDSAVYLCASTKVGPEVYEQFFGPGTRLTVL.

The V gene is TRBV6-1, the J gene TRBJ2-1, with D hard to call. The CDR3 runs 14 residues. Germline CDR1 and CDR2: MNHNS and SASEGT. Trimming removed 0 bases at V and 4 bases at J, with 7 bases between. The CDR3 DNA follows: TGTGCCAGCAGTGAAGCTCTAGGATACAATGAGCAGTTCTTC. Its translation is CASSEALGYNEQFF.

This clonotype was recorded a few times. The rearrangement joins TRBV7-6 to TRBJ2-1; TRBD2 is a possible D gene (5 bases). This CDR3 spans 14 amino acids. Germline lookup yields CDR1 SGHVS and CDR2 FNYEAQ. Deletions cut 2 bases from V and 5 bases from J, with 10 bases between. The CDR3 here is CASSLLGINNEQFF. As DNA, the CDR3 is TGTGCCAGCAGCTTACTCGGGATAAACAATGAGCAGTTCTTC.

This clonotype was counted between two and nine times. The chain couples TRBV5-1 to TRBJ2-3; TRBD1 aligns across 9 bases. V shed 6 bases, J shed 2 bases, and the junction held 10 bases outside the gene matches. This CDR3 contains 16 residues. Germline assignment: CDR1 SGHRS and CDR2 YFSETQ. The CDR3 sequence: CASILNGDRATDTQYF. CDR3 bases: TGCGCCAGCATCCTCAATGGGGACAGGGCCACAGATACGCAGTATTTT.

This clonotype was seen a handful of times. The chain has TRBV3-1 and TRBJ2-2; 7 nucleotides line up with TRBD1. Germline values: CDR1 LGHDT, CDR2 YNNKEL (reference sequence). The CDR3 covers 14 residues. The ends lost 6 bases at V and 4 bases at J; junction bases unmatched: 5. This CDR3 is CASRLTGSTGELFF. In DNA form, the CDR3 reads TGTGCCAGCAGGCTGACAGGGTCCACCGGGGAGCTGTTTTTT.

CDR3 sequence reads: CASSSMAGIEAFF. CDR3 coding DNA: TGTGCCAGCAGCTCCATGGCAGGAATTGAAGCTTTCTTT. The gene calls are TRBV5-6 and TRBJ1-1; D call uncertain. Trimming cost V 3 bases and J 7 bases, with 13 bases left between them. From germline, CDR1 is SGHDT and CDR2 YYEEEE. This CDR3 has 13 residues. Supplemented by reference TRBV5-6 and TRBJ1-1, the full variable domain reads DAGVTQSPTHLIKTRGQQVTLRCSPKSGHDTVSWYQQALGQGPQFIFQYYEEEERQRGNFPDRFSGHQFPNYSSELNVNALLLGDSALYLCASSSMAGIEAFFGQGTRLTVV.

This clonotype was observed a handful of times. The rearrangement joins TRBV5-1 to TRBJ2-2; 9 bases match TRBD1. With 4 bases clipped from V and 4 bases from J, the junction kept 5 bases outside the gene matches. The CDR3 is made up of 15 amino acids. Germline V gene sequence: CDR1 SGHRS, CDR2 YFSETQ. The CDR3 DNA reads as TGCGCCAGCAGCGGACAGGGGACCCTCACCGGGGAGCTGTTTTTT. This gives the protein CASSGQGTLTGELFF.

The V and J genes are TRBV4-2 and TRBJ2-3; 8 bases align to TRBD2. Per the germline V gene, CDR1 is LGHNA and CDR2 is YNFKEQ. This CDR3 has 17 residues. The V and J ends lost 4 bases and 4 bases, in that order; junction bases with no gene match: 13. The chain's CDR3 is CASSRLSGGRHADTQYF. The CDR3 DNA is TGTGCCAGCAGCCGCCTCTCCGGCGGGAGGCACGCAGATACGCAGTATTTT.

Regarding this clonotype: A clone one base away is much larger, so this may be a read error. The chain recombines TRBV24-1 with TRBJ2-2; D is perhaps TRBD2 (5 bases). Per germline, CDR1 KGHDR and CDR2 SFDVKD. CDR3 length: 13 residues. Trimming shortened V by 4 bases and J by 4 bases, and 6 bases separated the two germline ends. Here the CDR3 reads CATSEGSTGELFF. CDR3 DNA sequence: TGTGCCACCAGTGAGGGGAGCACCGGGGAGCTGTTTTTT.

This clonotype was detected a few times. The chain carries TRBV5-1 and TRBJ2-1, with 7 positions matching TRBD2. J gave up 4 bases and V 4 bases, and 11 bases lay outside the gene matches. The germline CDR1 and CDR2 sequences are SGHRS and YFSETQ. The CDR3 consists of 16 residues. The CDR3 bases are TGCGCCAGCAGCACGAACGCTCCTAGCGGATACAATGAGCAGTTCTTC. Amino acid sequence: CASSTNAPSGYNEQFF.

The chain uses TRBV15 and TRBJ2-2; TRBD1 is a possible D gene (7 bases). The CDR3 extends over 19 amino acids. The V and J ends lost 0 bases and 2 bases respectively, with 19 bases between them. Germline V gene data show CDR1 as LNHNV and CDR2 as YYDKDF (reference sequence). CDR3 sequence reads: CATSRDYGGQFRNTGELFF. The CDR3 DNA sequence: TGTGCCACCAGCAGAGATTACGGGGGACAGTTCCGAAACACCGGGGAGCTGTTTTTT.

This chain links TRBV3-1 with TRBJ1-2; the D is unclear. Germline V lookup: CDR1 LGHDT, CDR2 YNNKEL (reference sequence). The CDR3 loop spans 12 amino acids. V was shortened by 1 base and J by 6 bases, with 6 bases between the two germline ends. The CDR3 DNA reads TGTGCCAGCAGCCAAGTAAGAGATGGCTACACCTTC. This translates into CASSQVRDGYTF.

The genes are TRBV24-1 and TRBJ2-7, with TRBD2 as a possible D gene (6 bases). Germline CDR1 and CDR2: KGHDR and SFDVKD. V was trimmed by 4 bases and J by 6 bases, leaving 15 bases between them. The CDR3 length is 14 residues. The CDR3 DNA follows: TGTGCCACCAGTGACCCACGCGGAGGGGCCGAGCAGTACTTC. Translation: CATSDPRGGAEQYF.

This clonotype appeared a few times. The chain has TRBV7-2 and TRBJ2-3; a possible D gene is TRBD2 (6 bases). Trimming shortened V by 5 bases and J by 11 bases, and 17 bases separated the two germline ends. Germline CDR1 is SGHTA and CDR2 is FQGNSA. The length of the CDR3 is 13 residues. CDR3 DNA: TGTGCCAGCAGCCCGATTTTTTTGGGAGGGCAGTATTTT. Translated: CASSPIFLGGQYF.